Listed here are 14 T cell receptor beta chains from one sample, sequenced in a study of CD8 T cells in ankylosing spondylitis. Whole-study results and caveats: Characteristic of ankylosing spondylitis blood, it appeared, was a TCR beta motif comprising about eight highly homologous variants.

MiXCR, run by TCRdb on the 5' RACE reads, gives a single entry per CDR3 protein. The sample records 400,000 or so distinct CDR3 sequences, 20% to 30% being singletons. Antigens for these TCRs are unknown. Sequencing was performed on blood, either unsorted or a sorted T cell fraction (not recorded which). These receptors originate from a male donor with ankylosing spondylitis.

This clonotype showed up just a few times. The chain couples TRBV5-1 to TRBJ2-3, with D hard to call. The CDR3 covers 15 residues. V was pared by 0 bases and J by 3 bases, with 11 bases between. Germline-derived CDR1 and CDR2 are SGHRS and YFSETQ. The CDR3 sequence: CASSLEGSSTDTQYF. For the CDR3, the DNA is TGCGCCAGCAGCTTGGAAGGATCCAGTACAGATACGCAGTATTTT.

The V call is TRBV2, the J call TRBJ2-7; D is unclear. Trimming cost V 4 bases and J 2 bases, with 9 bases left between them. The germline gives CDR1 SNHLY, CDR2 FYNNEI. The CDR3 has 13 amino acids. The CDR3 sequence: CASSGEVTYEQYF. CDR3 nucleotides: TGTGCCAGCAGTGGTGAGGTTACCTACGAGCAGTACTTC.

This clonotype has just a few counts. The chain links TRBV20-1 to TRBJ2-3; 7 bases line up with TRBD1. This CDR3 comprises 15 residues. CDR1 is DFQATT, CDR2 SNEGSKA, per germline (reference sequence). V dropped 6 bases and J dropped 1; count of bases not matched to a gene: 10. The CDR3 region has the DNA TGCAGTGCGCTGGACAGGTTCTTGGGCACAGATACGCAGTATTTT. This translates into CSALDRFLGTDTQYF.

In its sample, this clonotype was seen a few times. The chain carries TRBV29-1 and TRBJ2-2, with 8 bases identical to TRBD2. CDR1 and CDR2 from the germline V gene are SQVTM and ANQGSEA. CDR3 length equals 17 residues. Losses at the gene ends were 3 bases for V and 7 bases for J; bases not matched to a gene: 16. CDR3 bases: TGCAGCGTTGATCATCGGAGCGGGAGCGGTCTAGACGGGGAGCTGTTTTTT. It translates to CSVDHRSGSGLDGELFF.

The rearrangement links TRBV6-1 to TRBJ1-5, with a weak D call TRBD1 (6 bases). Between the trimmed V and J ends, which lost 0 bases and 0 bases, there was a span of 18 bases. This CDR3 has 19 residues. Germline CDR1 reads MNHNS; CDR2 reads SASEGT. The CDR3 here is CASSEALPGTIYSNQPQHF. The DNA of the CDR3 is TGTGCCAGCAGTGAAGCCCTACCTGGGACAATCTATAGCAATCAGCCCCAGCATTTT.

This clonotype has only a few counts. V and J are TRBV5-1 and TRBJ2-5; 13 nucleotides match TRBD2. The V and J ends lost 4 bases and 5 bases, in that order; junction bases with no gene match: 8. The germline CDR1 and CDR2 sequences are SGHRS and YFSETQ. The CDR3 spans 16 residues. CDR3: CASSLLGLAGVETQYF. The CDR3 DNA reads TGCGCCAGCAGCCTCCTTGGACTAGCGGGAGTGGAGACCCAGTACTTC.

The chain has TRBV5-1 and TRBJ2-5, with 8 bases identical to TRBD1. The CDR3 runs to 13 residues. Germline CDR1 is SGHRS and CDR2 is YFSETQ. V shed 4 bases and J 3 bases; nucleotides not matched to a gene: 2. CDR3: CASSQDREETQYF. CDR3 coding DNA: TGCGCCAGCAGCCAGGACAGGGAAGAGACCCAGTACTTC.

The J gene is TRBJ1-1, the V gene TRBV12-3 or TRBV12-4; D is ambiguous. V was trimmed by 7 bases and J by 1 base, leaving 10 bases between them. This CDR3 spans 13 amino acids. DNA for the CDR3: TGTGCCAGCAATCGTGCGCCGAACACTGAAGCTTTCTTT. Encoded protein: CASNRAPNTEAFF.

This clonotype was recorded many times. J is TRBJ2-1 and V is TRBV11-2; D not certain. The length of the CDR3 is 12 residues. Germline CDR1 reads SGHAT; CDR2 reads FQNNGV. Trimming removed 5 bases from V and 4 bases from J, with 6 bases in between. As DNA, the CDR3 is TGTGCCAGCAGCCTTGAGTACAATGAGCAGTTCTTC. Its protein is CASSLEYNEQFF. The complete variable domain, with remaining parts taken from reference TRBV11-2 and TRBJ2-1, reads EAGVAQSPRYKIIEKRQSVAFWCNPISGHATLYWYQQILGQGPKLLIQFQNNGVVDDSQLPKDRFSAERLKGVDSTLKIQPAKLEDSAVYLCASSLEYNEQFFGPGTRLTVL.

The rearrangement links TRBV27 to TRBJ1-1; no clear D. The CDR3 sequence is 15 residues long. Between the trimmed V and J ends, which lost 4 bases and 3 bases, there was a span of 15 bases. The germline CDR1 and CDR2 sequences are MNHEY and SMNVEV (reference sequence). In DNA form, the CDR3 reads TGTGCCAGCAGTTCACGGCACCTCGGGGACACTGAAGCTTTCTTT. Translating it yields CASSSRHLGDTEAFF.

Only a few counts were recorded for this clonotype. This chain connects TRBV18 to TRBJ2-7; D is tentatively TRBD1 or TRBD2 (6 bases each). Germline-derived CDR1 and CDR2 are KGHSH and LQKENI. The CDR3 spans 11 residues. V was pared by 5 bases and J by 6 bases, with 8 bases between. The DNA of the CDR3 is TGTGCCAGCTCAGAGGGGGGCGAGCAGTACTTC. Residues: CASSEGGEQYF.

V gene TRBV15 combines with J gene TRBJ1-1; 7 bases map to TRBD1. V lost 7 bases, J lost 10 bases, and 12 bases stayed unmatched. The CDR3 has 13 residues. Looked up from germline, CDR1 is LNHNV and CDR2 is YYDKDF (reference sequence). The CDR3, as DNA: TGTGCCACCACTGCACGTAACAGGGGTCGAGCTTTCTTT. Its protein is CATTARNRGRAFF.

This clonotype was seen a few times. This chain joins TRBV5-1 and TRBJ1-1; possibly TRBD1 for D (5 bases). Trimming left V 5 bases short and J 11 bases short, with 13 bases between. Germline CDR1 reads SGHRS; CDR2 reads YFSETQ. This CDR3 has 11 amino acids. For the CDR3, the DNA is TGCGCCAGCAGGCTCGGGACCTCGGCTTTCTTT. This translates into CASRLGTSAFF.

This clonotype was observed a few times. The chain recombines TRBV5-1 with TRBJ2-3; no firm D call. Germline V gives CDR1 SGHRS, CDR2 YFSETQ. CDR3 length: 13 amino acids. Deletions cut 0 bases from V and 6 bases from J, with 8 bases between. CDR3 region: CASSLVGMDTQYF. The CDR3 nucleotides are TGCGCCAGCAGCTTGGTCGGAATGGATACGCAGTATTTT.